What follows describes a single T cell receptor beta chain. The target antigen is unknown. The sample comes from a study of T cell responses to AZD1222 COVID-19 vaccine. Regarding the study as a whole: A rise in Spike-specific TCR breadth and depth followed two AZD1222 doses. As reported, nearly half of all spike-specific TCRs target variant regions that are unmutated. Baseline testing showed seropositivity in only a handful of AZD1222 recipients. Donors were chiefly white British, with a greater number of females, and clonal diversity was perhaps underestimated.

CDR1 is LNHDA, CDR2 SQIVND, per germline (reference sequence). V lost 3 bases, J lost 4 bases, and 6 bases lay in between. This CDR3 is 12 amino acids long. The data were produced by immunoSEQ multiplex PCR, yet TCRdb's version contains in-frame clones alone and is incomplete. This sample has 95,000 to 100,000 clones, with 84% found just once. The sample consisted of peripheral blood, taken 28 days after the second AZD1222 dose. The chain has TRBV19 and TRBJ1-2; unclear D gene. This receptor was identified in an adult who received the AZD1222 COVID-19 vaccine. CDR3 nucleotide sequence: TGTGCCAGTAGTATTATTCCCTATGGCTACACCTTC. Its protein is CASSIIPYGYTF.